This T cell receptor (beta chain) was recovered during a study of T cell changes during pregnancy in multiple sclerosis. V lost 6 bases and J lost 4; bases outside the gene matches: 7. Per the germline V gene, CDR1 is MNHEY and CDR2 is SMNVEV (reference sequence). The CDR3 covers 15 residues. Clones were read by immunoSEQ multiplex PCR, and TCRdb kept only the in-frame ones, dropping some. The sample carries more than 4,500 clones, more than 65% recorded once. The TCR originated in a female donor in good health, enrolled as a control in a pregnancy study. This sequence joins TRBV27 and TRBJ2-1; 9 bases are a match to TRBD1. This material consisted of CD8+ T cells from peripheral blood mononuclear cells, taken in the second trimester of pregnancy. In DNA, the CDR3 is TGTGCCAGCAGACAGGGGGCGAGTAGGTACAATGAGCAGTTCTTC. Translating it yields CASRQGASRYNEQFF.